Below are 17 T cell receptor beta chains sequenced from a single sample in a study of blood T cell dynamics during melanoma immunotherapy. Some clones are missing from TCRdb's copy, which holds only in-frame ones; the method was immunoSEQ multiplex PCR. The data show 8,000 to 10,000 clones, around nine tenths seen once. Time point: pre-treatment baseline. The input for sequencing was blood, taken from a patient treated with checkpoint blockade. These receptors came from a human donor with melanoma.

This chain joins TRBV11-2 and TRBJ2-7, with D possibly matching TRBD2 (5 bases). Trimming shortened V by 0 bases and J by 6 bases, and 9 bases separated the two germline ends. Germline CDR1 SGHAT, CDR2 FQNNGV. This CDR3 has 13 amino acids. In DNA form, the CDR3 reads TGTGCCAGCAGCTTAGATCTGGGGAGCGAGCAGTACTTC. Protein: CASSLDLGSEQYF.

The chain recombines TRBV5-5 with TRBJ2-7; TRBD2 might be the D (6 bases). Germline assignment: CDR1 SGHKS and CDR2 YYEKEE (reference sequence). The CDR3 totals 15 residues. Trimming took off 4 bases at V and 0 bases at J, with 14 bases between the two ends. The CDR3 DNA follows: TGTGCCAGCAGCGCCCTCGCGGGAAGCTCCTACGAGCAGTACTTC. It is translated as CASSALAGSSYEQYF.

The chain carries TRBV9 and TRBJ2-2, with D perhaps TRBD1 or TRBD2 (5 bases each). V was trimmed by 1 base and J by 6 bases, leaving 16 bases between them. Looked up from germline, CDR1 is SGDLS and CDR2 is YYNGEE. This CDR3 spans 16 amino acids. The CDR3 spells CASSVRPDGAAGELFF. CDR3 coding DNA: TGTGCCAGCAGCGTACGACCTGACGGGGCCGCCGGGGAGCTGTTTTTT. The full variable domain, rest sourced from reference TRBV9 and TRBJ2-2, is DSGVTQTPKHLITATGQRVTLRCSPRSGDLSVYWYQQSLDQGLQFLIQYYNGEERAKGNILERFSAQQFPDLHSELNLSSLELGDSALYFCASSVRPDGAAGELFFGEGSRLTVL.

V is TRBV20-1 and J is TRBJ2-5; D unresolved. This CDR3 is 11 amino acids long. Germline V gene lookup returns CDR1 DFQATT and CDR2 SNEGSKA (reference sequence). V dropped 3 bases and J dropped 2 bases, with 4 bases sitting between them. The CDR3, as DNA: TGCAGTGCTAGGGGTCAAGAGACCCAGTACTTC. Its protein product is CSARGQETQYF.

The chain is built from TRBV10-1 and TRBJ1-1; 7 nucleotides line up with TRBD1. Trimming took 6 bases from V and 6 from J; bases not matched to a gene: 19. This CDR3 contains 17 residues. CDR1 is WNHNN and CDR2 is SYGVQD in the germline V gene (reference sequence). The CDR3, as DNA: TGCGCCAGCAGCTCCTCAAGGACAGGCCTTTATCGTGCTGAAGCTTTCTTT. As protein: CASSSSRTGLYRAEAFF.

This sequence joins TRBV29-1 and TRBJ2-7, with a tentative D call TRBD1 (5 bases). Germline V gives CDR1 SQVTM, CDR2 ANQGSEA. The CDR3 contains 13 residues. V gave up 1 base and J gave up 7 bases, with 14 bases separating them. CDR3 nucleotide sequence: TGCAGCGTTGAAGCCGACAGCCCCTTGGAGCAGTACTTC. Protein: CSVEADSPLEQYF.

The chain joins TRBV7-2 to TRBJ1-6; 9 bases line up with TRBD1. The CDR3 is made up of 16 amino acids. CDR1 is SGHTA and CDR2 is FQGNSA in the germline V gene. J lost 7 bases, V lost 3 bases, and 7 bases had no gene match. The CDR3 loop is CASSLYYRGRNSPLHF. The DNA of the CDR3 is TGTGCCAGCAGCTTGTATTACAGGGGGCGGAATTCACCCCTCCACTTT.

This clone was counted only a few times. The chain uses TRBV10-3 and TRBJ1-5; 10 bases map to TRBD1. Germline CDR1 reads ENHRY; CDR2 reads SYGVKD. J gave up 6 bases and V 5 bases, and 10 bases lay outside the gene matches. The CDR3 totals 16 residues. CDR3 DNA: TGTGCCATCAGTCGGACCGGGACAGGGGATGGTCAGCCCCAGCATTTT. This sequence encodes CAISRTGTGDGQPQHF.

The rearrangement joins TRBV2 to TRBJ1-5; unclear D gene. This CDR3 contains 15 residues. Germline V CDR1 and CDR2: SNHLY, FYNNEI. With 5 bases removed from V and 0 bases from J, the gap between germline ends came to 11 bases. CDR3 bases: TGTGCCAGCAGTCTCATGGATGGTAGCAATCAGCCCCAGCATTTT. Translating it yields CASSLMDGSNQPQHF. The full variable domain, with the rest looked up from reference TRBV2 and TRBJ1-5, is EPEVTQTPSHQVTQMGQEVILRCVPISNHLYFYWYRQILGQKVEFLVSFYNNEISEKSEIFDDQFSVERPDGSNFTLKIRSTKLEDSAMYFCASSLMDGSNQPQHFGDGTRLSIL.

This chain connects TRBV2 to TRBJ1-4; D uncertain. Trimming removed 2 bases at V and 12 bases at J, with 13 bases between. The germline CDR1 and CDR2 sequences are SNHLY and FYNNEI. The CDR3 consists of 13 residues. DNA of the CDR3: TGTGCCAGCAGTGAATTGCGCCGCGGAGAACTGTTTTTT. Translation gives CASSELRRGELFF. The complete variable domain, with remaining parts taken from reference TRBV2 and TRBJ1-4, reads EPEVTQTPSHQVTQMGQEVILRCVPISNHLYFYWYRQILGQKVEFLVSFYNNEISEKSEIFDDQFSVERPDGSNFTLKIRSTKLEDSAMYFCASSELRRGELFFGSGTQLSVL.

This chain links TRBV5-4 with TRBJ1-2; tentative D call: TRBD1 (5 bases). Trimming pared 4 bases from V and 4 bases from J, leaving 17 bases between. The CDR3 is made up of 15 amino acids. CDR1 is SGHNT and CDR2 is YYREEE in the germline V gene (reference sequence). CDR3 protein: CASSPGGGRIYGYTF. CDR3 nucleotide sequence: TGTGCCAGCAGCCCCGGGGGGGGTAGGATCTATGGCTACACCTTC.

The V call is TRBV27, the J call TRBJ2-7, with D unresolved. The CDR3 has 12 amino acids. With 5 bases removed from V and 0 bases from J, the gap between germline ends came to 5 bases. Germline CDR1 and CDR2: MNHEY and SMNVEV (reference sequence). The CDR3 region has the DNA TGTGCCAGCAGTCCCAGCTCCTACGAGCAGTACTTC. Its protein product is CASSPSSYEQYF.

The V gene is TRBV5-1, the J gene TRBJ2-5; 8 bases agree with TRBD2. Germline lookup yields CDR1 SGHRS and CDR2 YFSETQ. The ends lost 4 bases at V and 5 bases at J; junction bases unmatched: 10. The CDR3 covers 15 residues. The CDR3 loop reads CASSPGGGGPETQYF. DNA of the CDR3: TGCGCCAGCAGCCCTGGGGGCGGGGGGCCGGAGACCCAGTACTTC. The full variable domain, with the rest looked up from reference TRBV5-1 and TRBJ2-5, is KAGVTQTPRYLIKTRGQQVTLSCSPISGHRSVSWYQQTPGQGLQFLFEYFSETQRNKGNFPGRFSGRQFSNSRSEMNVSTLELGDSALYLCASSPGGGGPETQYFGPGTRLLVL.

V is TRBV11-2 and J is TRBJ2-5; D gene unclear. This CDR3 has 14 residues. Germline-derived CDR1 and CDR2 are SGHAT and FQNNGV. V dropped 1 base and J dropped 7 bases, with 13 bases sitting between them. The CDR3 DNA reads TGTGCCAGCAGCTTAGGGCCCCTAGTGGGGACCCAGTACTTC. Amino acids: CASSLGPLVGTQYF. Looking up the rest from reference TRBV11-2 and TRBJ2-5 gives the full variable domain: EAGVAQSPRYKIIEKRQSVAFWCNPISGHATLYWYQQILGQGPKLLIQFQNNGVVDDSQLPKDRFSAERLKGVDSTLKIQPAKLEDSAVYLCASSLGPLVGTQYFGPGTRLLVL.

The CDR3 sequence: CASGLDGPGTYTF. The CDR3 DNA reads TGTGCTAGTGGTTTGGACGGCCCGGGGACCTACACCTTC. The chain employs TRBV12-5 and TRBJ1-2; D is perhaps TRBD1 (5 bases). Deletions cut 1 base from V and 10 bases from J, with 13 bases between. The CDR3 contains 13 residues. Germline V gene sequence: CDR1 LGHNT, CDR2 FRNRAP.

The chain links TRBV28 to TRBJ2-7; possibly TRBD2 for D (5 bases). The germline gives CDR1 MDHEN, CDR2 SYDVKM. The CDR3 contains 15 residues. V dropped 6 bases and J dropped 1 base, with 16 bases sitting between them. The CDR3 sequence is CASSPHGLVSYEQYF. DNA for the CDR3: TGTGCCAGCAGCCCTCACGGACTTGTATCCTACGAGCAGTACTTC.

This clone was seen only once. The chain couples TRBV28 to TRBJ2-1; unclear D gene. Trimming took 5 bases from V and 12 from J, leaving 17 bases between them. The germline gives CDR1 MDHEN, CDR2 SYDVKM. The CDR3 contains 13 residues. Here the CDR3 reads CASSTQAPFWQFF. The CDR3 DNA sequence: TGTGCCAGCAGTACCCAGGCCCCCTTTTGGCAGTTCTTC.